This TCR beta chain was sequenced for a study of shared clonotypes between healthy human individuals. About this clone itself: As yet, its antigen is unknown.

Those who donated, Caucasian adults without exception, all lived in Nashville, Tennessee. Study-level points and caveats: Only a few donors were included, so the genetic and exposure-history diversity represented was limited. Of the naive CD4 clonotypes, about 5.4% were shared across a handful of donors.

Germline V gene sequence: CDR1 SEHNR, CDR2 FQNEAQ (reference sequence). CDR3 length equals 14 residues. The V and J ends lost 2 bases and 8 bases, in that order; junction bases with no gene match: 6. TCRdb's table, derived via immunoSEQ multiplex PCR, lists solely in-frame clones and lacks some. The repertoire consists of about 960,000 clones, with more than 75% occurring once and the leading ten covering nearly 1.5%. Sequencing used memory CD4+ T cells sorted from blood. The subset denotes: CD45RA-negative fraction. V usage is TRBV7-9 and J usage is TRBJ1-1; TRBD1 agrees at 9 bases. This receptor was taken from a man in his late teens or twenties in good health. The CDR3 protein is CASSLLGQGEEAFF. The CDR3 DNA reads as TGTGCCAGCAGCTTATTGGGACAGGGAGAGGAAGCTTTCTTT.